This passage covers 32 T cell receptor beta chains from one sample sequenced in a study of cytomegalovirus exposure and HLA in healthy donors. PCR involved 60 Vbeta and 13 Jbeta primers. The method was immunoSEQ multiplex PCR; TCRdb's version includes in-frame clones alone and lacks a portion of them. The profile shows about 210,000 clones, around 83% of them singletons. Sequencing was performed on PBMCs. The source is a woman between 50 and 59 years old in good health and CMV-seropositive.

The chain carries TRBV18 and TRBJ1-1; 9 bases align to TRBD1. The CDR3 contains 16 residues. Trimming at V came to 3 bases and at J to 0 bases, leaving 5 bases not matched to a gene. The germline V gene encodes CDR1 KGHSH and CDR2 LQKENI. The CDR3 DNA follows: TGTGCCAGCTCACCGACAGGGGGGCCCCTGAACACTGAAGCTTTCTTT. It translates to CASSPTGGPLNTEAFF.

The gene calls are TRBV5-1 and TRBJ1-4; 9 nucleotides agree with TRBD1. The CDR3 is 16 amino acids. Germline CDR1 SGHRS, CDR2 YFSETQ. The J segment lost 8 bases and the V segment lost 4 bases, leaving 12 bases of the junction unmatched. As DNA, the CDR3 is TGCGCCAGCAGCCCCCTACAGGGGGCGCCTTGGGAAAAACTGTTTTTT. It translates to CASSPLQGAPWEKLFF.

The gene calls are TRBV6-4 and TRBJ1-5; 10 bases fit TRBD1. This CDR3 region has 15 residues. V shed 6 bases and J 6 bases; nucleotides not matched to a gene: 8. Per the germline V gene, CDR1 is MRHNA and CDR2 is SNTAGT. CDR3 amino acids: CASSPGTGEGQPQHF. The DNA of the CDR3 is TGTGCCAGCAGCCCAGGGACAGGGGAGGGTCAGCCCCAGCATTTT.

The DNA for the CDR3 is TGTGCCAGCAGCTCCCCCTTTCCCGGTGAAGCTTTCTTT. As protein: CASSSPFPGEAFF. The genes are TRBV7-9 and TRBJ1-1; no reliable D call. Germline V lookup: CDR1 SEHNR, CDR2 FQNEAQ (reference sequence). Trimming stripped 4 bases from V and 7 bases from J, with 13 bases between. This CDR3 is 13 amino acids long.

This rearrangement joins TRBV6-4 to TRBJ1-2; TRBD1 matches 8 bases. The V segment lost 2 bases and the J segment 3 bases; nucleotides outside the gene matches: 8. This CDR3 region has 16 residues. Looked up from germline, CDR1 is MRHNA and CDR2 is SNTAGT. For the CDR3, the DNA is TGTGCCAGCAGTGACCCTCGCGGACAGGGAGACTATGGCTACACCTTC. Residues: CASSDPRGQGDYGYTF.

This chain joins TRBV29-1 and TRBJ1-6; D remains ambiguous. The CDR3 extends over 14 amino acids. CDR1 is SQVTM and CDR2 is ANQGSEA in the germline V gene. The V gene lost 0 bases and the J gene lost 10 bases, with 13 bases spanning the gap. The CDR3 DNA reads TGCAGCGTTGAAGATCGGAAAGGGAGGTCACCCCTCCACTTT. It yields the protein CSVEDRKGRSPLHF. The full variable domain, rest sourced from reference TRBV29-1 and TRBJ1-6, is SAVISQKPSRDICQRGTSLTIQCQVDSQVTMMFWYRQQPGQSLTLIATANQGSEATYESGFVIDKFPISRPNLTFSTLTVSNMSPEDSSIYLCSVEDRKGRSPLHFGNGTRLTVT.

J is TRBJ1-1 and V is TRBV19, with TRBD1 identical over 8 bases. With 5 bases clipped from V and 3 bases from J, the junction kept 5 bases outside the gene matches. This CDR3 spans 14 amino acids. Germline V gene lookup returns CDR1 LNHDA and CDR2 SQIVND (reference sequence). CDR3 nucleotides: TGTGCCAGTAGTGCGGACAGGGCCGACACTGAAGCTTTCTTT. Its protein is CASSADRADTEAFF.

This chain connects TRBV19 to TRBJ2-3, with TRBD2 matching over 8 bases. The length of the CDR3 is 14 residues. Germline loops: CDR1 LNHDA, CDR2 SQIVND (reference sequence). Germline trimming cut 5 bases from V and 1 base from J; bases unmatched to any gene: 2. The CDR3 DNA is TGTGCCAGTAGTCCGACTAGCGGCACAGATACGCAGTATTTT. Translation: CASSPTSGTDTQYF.

The chain links TRBV19 to TRBJ1-1, with D possibly being TRBD1 (5 bases). The CDR3 totals 14 residues. Germline CDR1 reads LNHDA; CDR2 reads SQIVND (reference sequence). Trimming took off 7 bases at V and 1 base at J, with 13 bases between the two ends. In DNA form, the CDR3 reads TGTGCCAGTACGAGTTTGGGGGGGAACACTGAAGCTTTCTTT. Amino acids: CASTSLGGNTEAFF.

The chain employs TRBV19 and TRBJ2-7; 8 bases agree with TRBD2. V was clipped by 5 bases and J by 3 bases; unmatched bases: 0. This CDR3 has 12 amino acids. The germline CDR1 and CDR2 sequences are LNHDA and SQIVND (reference sequence). CDR3 protein: CASSGTSYEQYF. As DNA, the CDR3 is TGTGCCAGTAGTGGGACTAGCTACGAGCAGTACTTC.

Comments on this clone: The CDR3 end shows no conserved phenylalanine or tryptophan, and so a read error is likely. V gene TRBV29-1 combines with J gene TRBJ1-2; D remains ambiguous. The CDR3 loop spans 15 amino acids. The germline CDR1 and CDR2 sequences are SQVTM and ANQGSEA. The V end lost 4 bases, the J end lost 3 bases, and 18 bases lay between the germline ends. The CDR3 here is CSVVSPASPHYGYTL. In DNA form, the CDR3 reads TGCAGCGTTGTCTCCCCCGCCAGTCCCCACTATGGCTACACCCTC.

The chain has TRBV9 and TRBJ1-2; a possible D gene is TRBD1 (5 bases). This CDR3 is built from 16 residues. Trimming took off 0 bases at V and 5 bases at J, with 17 bases between the two ends. Germline V lookup: CDR1 SGDLS, CDR2 YYNGEE. In DNA form, the CDR3 reads TGTGCCAGCAGCGTAGCTCCGAAACCCCAGGGATATGGCTACACCTTC. Amino acids: CASSVAPKPQGYGYTF.

CDR3 residues: CATSIPGGTQYF. DNA of the CDR3: TGTGCCACCAGCATTCCCGGGGGGACCCAGTACTTC. The chain uses TRBV15 and TRBJ2-5; TRBD2 might be the D (6 bases). Germline CDR1 reads LNHNV; CDR2 reads YYDKDF (reference sequence). The CDR3 totals 12 residues. The ends were cut back, 4 bases at V and 7 bases at J, with 10 bases in the middle.

The table lists this clone with a count of one. The chain links TRBV6-6 to TRBJ2-7, with 7 bases fitting TRBD2. CDR3 size: 16 residues. With 0 bases clipped from V and 1 base from J, the junction kept 6 bases outside the gene matches. Germline CDR1 reads MNHNY; CDR2 reads SVGAGI (reference sequence). CDR3 protein: CASSYSRGGGSYEQYF. The CDR3 DNA reads as TGTGCCAGCAGTTACTCGCGGGGCGGGGGATCCTACGAGCAGTACTTC.

This clone was seen a handful of times. CDR3 nucleotide sequence: TGTGCCAGCAGTCCAATTACAGGGGGCGCAGAAGCTTTCTTT. The encoded protein is CASSPITGGAEAFF. The V and J genes are TRBV6-1 and TRBJ1-1; 9 bases agree with TRBD1. The CDR3 covers 14 residues. Germline CDR1 is MNHNS and CDR2 is SASEGT. The V and J ends lost 5 bases and 8 bases, in that order; junction bases with no gene match: 9.

The chain is built from TRBV5-4 and TRBJ2-5, with TRBD2 matching 14 bases. The CDR3 totals 16 residues. Trimming cost V 4 bases and J 2 bases; bases outside gene matches: 4. The germline CDR1 and CDR2 sequences are SGHNT and YYREEE (reference sequence). The DNA for the CDR3 is TGTGCCAGCAGCGAAGGACTAGCGGGGGGACAAGAGACCCAGTACTTC. This codes for CASSEGLAGGQETQYF.

The chain employs TRBV2 and TRBJ2-4, with a possible D match to TRBD1 (5 bases). Germline V gene lookup returns CDR1 SNHLY and CDR2 FYNNEI. This CDR3 has 13 amino acids. V lost 4 bases and J 8 bases, leaving 12 bases between the germline ends. CDR3 loop: CASSGQSVDIQYF. Written as DNA, the CDR3 is TGTGCCAGCAGTGGACAGTCCGTCGACATTCAGTACTTC.

The chain joins TRBV4-1 to TRBJ1-5; tentatively, D is TRBD1 (6 bases). Looked up from germline, CDR1 is MGHRA and CDR2 is YSYEKL. CDR3 length: 18 amino acids. The germline V and J ends were trimmed by 1 base and 2 bases, with 18 bases remaining between them. CDR3 DNA sequence: TGCGCCAGCAGCCAAGGTCGGGGAGGGGGAATTGGCAATCAGCCCCAGCATTTT. Its translation is CASSQGRGGGIGNQPQHF.

CDR3 in DNA: TGTGCCAGTAACCATCCTACAGGACACTATGGCTACACCTTC. Its protein is CASNHPTGHYGYTF. J is TRBJ1-2 and V is TRBV19; a weak D match, TRBD1 (5 bases). Per germline, CDR1 LNHDA and CDR2 SQIVND (reference sequence). The CDR3 totals 14 residues. The germline V and J ends were trimmed by 7 bases and 3 bases, with 15 bases remaining between them.

The rearrangement uses TRBV7-3 and TRBJ2-7; possible D gene TRBD2, 6 bases. Trimming shortened V by 5 bases and J by 0 bases, and 14 bases separated the two germline ends. The CDR3 consists of 15 residues. From germline, CDR1 is SGHTA and CDR2 FQGTGA. CDR3 amino acids: CASSPAGGPSYEQYF. In DNA form, the CDR3 reads TGTGCCAGCAGCCCGGCTGGAGGGCCCTCCTACGAGCAGTACTTC.

The CDR3 here is CASSKDRGRGYTF. The DNA of the CDR3 is TGTGCCAGTAGTAAGGACAGGGGGCGAGGCTACACCTTC. This rearrangement joins TRBV19 to TRBJ1-2; 11 bases agree with TRBD1. The ends lost 4 bases at V and 8 bases at J; junction bases unmatched: 3. Germline lookup yields CDR1 LNHDA and CDR2 SQIVND (reference sequence). The CDR3 sequence is 13 residues long.

The CDR3 nucleotides are TGCGCCAGCAGCTCGTTGGACCCCGGGAGCACTGAAGCTTTCTTT. It is translated as CASSSLDPGSTEAFF. V usage is TRBV5-1 and J usage is TRBJ1-1; D is unclear. The CDR3 contains 15 residues. The V gene lost 3 bases and the J gene lost 4 bases, with 16 bases spanning the gap. Looked up from germline, CDR1 is SGHRS and CDR2 is YFSETQ.

The V and J genes are TRBV6-1 and TRBJ2-5, with D hard to call. Trimming left V 4 bases short and J 7 bases short, with 13 bases between. Germline lookup yields CDR1 MNHNS and CDR2 SASEGT. This CDR3 is built from 13 residues. CDR3 in amino acids: CASSAGPGGTQYF. CDR3 sequence (DNA): TGTGCCAGCAGTGCTGGTCCGGGTGGGACCCAGTACTTC.

This chain joins TRBV28 and TRBJ1-2; 8 nucleotides match TRBD1. Germline V CDR1 and CDR2: MDHEN, SYDVKM. Trimming cost V 6 bases and J 4 bases; bases outside gene matches: 13. CDR3 size: 16 residues. CDR3 nucleotide sequence: TGTGCCAGCAGACCATTTGGACAGGGTAACGGCTATGGCTACACCTTC. Protein sequence: CASRPFGQGNGYGYTF.

Only a few counts were recorded for this clone. J is TRBJ1-4 and V is TRBV4-1, with 9 bases aligning to TRBD1. V lost 5 bases to trimming and J lost 3 bases; unmatched junction nucleotides: 7. The CDR3 covers 16 residues. Looked up from germline, CDR1 is MGHRA and CDR2 is YSYEKL. DNA for the CDR3: TGCGCCAGCAGCAACAGGGGACAGGGTCCTAATGAAAAACTGTTTTTT. This translates into CASSNRGQGPNEKLFF.

The V gene is TRBV18, the J gene TRBJ2-2; 7 positions agree with TRBD2. The V gene end was trimmed by 3 bases and the J gene end by 1 base; junction bases not matched to a gene: 5. The CDR3 loop spans 16 amino acids. Germline-derived CDR1 and CDR2 are KGHSH and LQKENI. The CDR3 sequence: CASSPTGGGNTGELFF. The CDR3 DNA follows: TGTGCCAGCTCACCGACTGGCGGGGGGAACACCGGGGAGCTGTTTTTT. The whole variable domain, filled in from reference TRBV18 and TRBJ2-2, reads NAGVMQNPRHLVRRRGQEARLRCSPMKGHSHVYWYRQLPEEGLKFMVYLQKENIIDESGMPKERFSAEFPKEGPSILRIQQVVRGDSAAYFCASSPTGGGNTGELFFGEGSRLTVL.

This chain joins TRBV9 and TRBJ2-5; D might be TRBD1 (5 bases). V was cut by 3 bases and J by 4 bases, with 13 bases left in between. CDR1 and CDR2 (germline): SGDLS, YYNGEE. The CDR3 is 14 residues long. The CDR3 coding sequence is TGTGCCAGCAGCGCTTCCAGGGTAGTAGAGACCCAGTACTTC. Translated: CASSASRVVETQYF.

The V and J genes are TRBV7-3 and TRBJ1-1, with unresolved D. The CDR3 is 13 residues long. Germline V CDR1 and CDR2: SGHTA, FQGTGA. CDR3 region: CASRGEGAAEAFF. As DNA, the CDR3 is TGTGCATCTCGAGGAGAGGGAGCCGCTGAAGCTTTCTTT.

The chain carries TRBV5-1 and TRBJ1-4, with D tentatively TRBD1 (6 bases). The V end lost 4 bases, the J end lost 4 bases, and 11 bases lay between the germline ends. The germline V gene has CDR1 SGHRS and CDR2 YFSETQ. The CDR3 consists of 14 residues. CDR3 DNA sequence: TGCGCCAGCAGCCAAACAGGGATTAATGAAAAACTGTTTTTT. It translates to CASSQTGINEKLFF.

The chain employs TRBV7-2 and TRBJ2-3; 7 nucleotides match TRBD1. The CDR3 runs to 15 residues. V gave up 4 bases and J gave up 2 bases; unmatched junction bases: 6. CDR1 SGHTA and CDR2 FQGNSA come from the germline V gene. CDR3 sequence (DNA): TGTGCCAGCAGCTCCGGACAGGTAAACACAGATACGCAGTATTTT. This gives the protein CASSSGQVNTDTQYF.

The V call is TRBV5-1, the J call TRBJ2-3; 13 nucleotides match TRBD2. The CDR3 covers 16 residues. The V gene's germline CDR1 is SGHRS and CDR2 YFSETQ. Germline trimming cut 5 bases from V and 3 bases from J; bases unmatched to any gene: 6. The CDR3 DNA reads as TGCGCCAGCAGAACTAGCGGGGGGGCCGAAACAGATACGCAGTATTTT. This translates into CASRTSGGAETDTQYF.

In this sample, this clone turned up a few times. V and J are TRBV28 and TRBJ1-2; 8 bases fit TRBD1. The CDR3 is 14 residues long. V gave up 6 bases and J gave up 8 bases; unmatched junction bases: 11. CDR1 is MDHEN, CDR2 SYDVKM, per germline. CDR3 bases: TGTGCCAGCAGCCGACAGGGGAGGGACGCGGGCTACACCTTC. It yields the protein CASSRQGRDAGYTF.